This T cell receptor (beta chain) originates from a study of identical twins (TCRdb year 2016). With regard to the full study: The study deep-sequenced TCR alpha and beta repertoires from monozygotic twins, unrelated adults of various ages and cord blood to test whether fetal clonotypes persist. To rule out contamination, the twin experiments were replicated at different times with different library preparation protocols.

Preparation of the library involved 5' RACE. The sequencing machine was an Illumina HiSeq 2000. Template switching added a universal primer binding site, and the final cDNA carried a unique molecular identifier that allowed TCR cDNA molecules to be counted accurately. Specific primers in the conserved constant-segment region were used to synthesize first-strand cDNA for the TCR alpha and beta chains. To control for contamination, every cDNA library carried two barcodes: a SMART-Mk sample barcode plus Illumina barcodes. Two successive PCR steps introduced TruSeq adapter sequences along with Illumina sample barcodes. Sequencing of the TCR alpha and beta cDNA libraries was done on the Illumina HiSeq platform using custom primers. The study's processing was this. MiGEC processed the raw reads to extract unique molecular identifiers, while MiXCR was used to determine the CDR3 positions. Recombination models were inferred per individual with the repgenHMM and IGoR tools using an EM algorithm. The tcR package in R was used for shared clonotype analysis, with sharing normalized by the product of cloneset sizes. To study raw recombination free of thymic and clonal selection effects, out-of-frame nonproductive sequences were analyzed. The public sequencing data were trimmed at Q25 with fastp and processed into clonotypes with MiXCR by TCRdb, which kept only in-frame beta chains. Every CDR3 protein is listed once, alongside the most common genes and DNA of its rows. The V and J calls here are based on TCRdb, not the publication. Across this sample there are about 1.7 million distinct CDR3 sequences, with about 32% seen only once. The ten largest clones capture 0.25% to 0.3% of the sample.

Including cysteine and phenylalanine, the CDR3 has 13 amino acids. The only DNA kept is the CDR3, 39 bases in frame from the first base. At the junction V is shortened by 6 bases and J by 13 bases, with 19 bases in between. Broad study findings and their caveats: Because the same donors could not be followed over many years, the conclusions relied on cross-sectional statistical analysis. In beta out-of-frame sequences, excess twin sharing was weaker, because having fewer shared sequences lowered the signal-to-noise ratio. Zero-insertion analyses could be partly confounded by invariant T cells such as MAIT and iNKT, although diverse VJ usage argued against such confounding for most clonotypes. Compared with coincidental sharing between unrelated individuals, out-of-frame TCR alpha sequences shared between twins had an excess of sequences with low generation probability. Recombination models systematically underestimated out-of-frame TCR alpha sharing in monozygotic twins but agreed with sharing between unrelated individuals. Abundant cord blood beta clonotypes had fewer insertions, young adult naive repertoires showed a similar but weaker trend, and memory repertoires showed no such trend.

Only one count was recorded for this clonotype. What this receptor recognizes is not known. This may come from a read error, since a much larger clone is one base off. All donors were healthy Caucasians. Rearrangement joined TRBV12-3 or TRBV12-4 to TRBJ2-1; no D gene call is confident. Sequenced input: cord blood. This sequence originates from a newborn girl in good health. The CDR3 protein is CASRSLGRETQFF. The sequenced DNA is TGTGCCAGCAGGTCCTTAGGGCGAGAGACCCAGTTCTTC.